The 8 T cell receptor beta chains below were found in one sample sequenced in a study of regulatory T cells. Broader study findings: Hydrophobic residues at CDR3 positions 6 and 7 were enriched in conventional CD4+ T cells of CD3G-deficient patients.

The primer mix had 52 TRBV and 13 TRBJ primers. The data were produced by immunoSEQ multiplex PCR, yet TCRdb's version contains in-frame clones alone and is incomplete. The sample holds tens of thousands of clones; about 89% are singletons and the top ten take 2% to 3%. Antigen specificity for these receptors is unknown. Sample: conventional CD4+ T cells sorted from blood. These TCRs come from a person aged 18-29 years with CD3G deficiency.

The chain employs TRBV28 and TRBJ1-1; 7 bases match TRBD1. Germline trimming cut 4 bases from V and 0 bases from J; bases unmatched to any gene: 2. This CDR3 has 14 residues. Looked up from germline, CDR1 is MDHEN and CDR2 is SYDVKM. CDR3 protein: CASSYDRVNTEAFF. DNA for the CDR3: TGTGCCAGCAGTTATGACAGGGTGAACACTGAAGCTTTCTTT.

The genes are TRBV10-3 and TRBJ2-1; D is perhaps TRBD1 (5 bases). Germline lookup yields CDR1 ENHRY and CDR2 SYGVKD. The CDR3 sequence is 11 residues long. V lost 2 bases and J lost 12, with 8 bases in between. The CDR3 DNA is TGTGCCATCAGTGAGGGGCAGGGGCAGTTCTTC. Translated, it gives CAISEGQGQFF.

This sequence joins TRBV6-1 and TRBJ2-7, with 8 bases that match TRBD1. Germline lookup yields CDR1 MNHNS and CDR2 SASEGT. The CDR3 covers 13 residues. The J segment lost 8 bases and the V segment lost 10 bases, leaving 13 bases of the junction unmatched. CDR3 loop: CATRTGNFLQQYF. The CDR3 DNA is TGTGCCACCCGGACAGGGAATTTTCTGCAGCAGTACTTC.

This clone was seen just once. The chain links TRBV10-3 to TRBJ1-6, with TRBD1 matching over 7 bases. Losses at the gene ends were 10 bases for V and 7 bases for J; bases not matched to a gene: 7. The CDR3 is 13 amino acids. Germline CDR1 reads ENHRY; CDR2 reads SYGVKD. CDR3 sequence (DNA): TGTGCCACCAGGGACAGCTCAAATTCACCCCTCCACTTT. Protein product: CATRDSSNSPLHF.

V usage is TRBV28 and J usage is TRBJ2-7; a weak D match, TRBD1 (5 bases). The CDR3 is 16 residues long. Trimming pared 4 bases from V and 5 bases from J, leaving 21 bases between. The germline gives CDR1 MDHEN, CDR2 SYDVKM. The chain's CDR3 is CASSSPGGALRDEQYF. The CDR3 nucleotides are TGTGCCAGCAGTTCTCCAGGTGGGGCCCTCAGGGACGAGCAGTACTTC.

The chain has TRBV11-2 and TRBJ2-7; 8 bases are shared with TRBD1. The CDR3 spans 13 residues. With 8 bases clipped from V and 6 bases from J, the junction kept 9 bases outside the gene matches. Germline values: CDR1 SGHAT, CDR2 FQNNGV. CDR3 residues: CASDRDRTGEQYF. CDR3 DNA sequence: TGTGCCAGCGACCGGGACAGGACGGGCGAGCAGTACTTC.

CDR3 region: CASSPGGGNTIYF. The CDR3 region has the DNA TGTGCCAGCTCACCTGGAGGTGGAAACACCATATATTTT. This chain connects TRBV18 to TRBJ1-3, with unresolved D. The CDR3 length is 13 residues. CDR1 and CDR2 from the germline V gene are KGHSH and LQKENI. Deletions cut 3 bases from V and 3 bases from J, with 6 bases between.

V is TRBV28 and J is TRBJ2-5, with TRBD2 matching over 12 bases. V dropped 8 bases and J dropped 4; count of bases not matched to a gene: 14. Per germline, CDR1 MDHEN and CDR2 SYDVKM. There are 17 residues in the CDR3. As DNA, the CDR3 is TGTGCCAGCGCTAGCGGGAGGGCGATTTGGGGTAGAGAGACCCAGTACTTC. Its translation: CASASGRAIWGRETQYF. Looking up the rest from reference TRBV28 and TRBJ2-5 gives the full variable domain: DVKVTQSSRYLVKRTGEKVFLECVQDMDHENMFWYRQDPGLGLRLIYFSYDVKMKEKGDIPEGYSVSREKKERFSLILESASTNQTSMYLCASASGRAIWGRETQYFGPGTRLLVL.